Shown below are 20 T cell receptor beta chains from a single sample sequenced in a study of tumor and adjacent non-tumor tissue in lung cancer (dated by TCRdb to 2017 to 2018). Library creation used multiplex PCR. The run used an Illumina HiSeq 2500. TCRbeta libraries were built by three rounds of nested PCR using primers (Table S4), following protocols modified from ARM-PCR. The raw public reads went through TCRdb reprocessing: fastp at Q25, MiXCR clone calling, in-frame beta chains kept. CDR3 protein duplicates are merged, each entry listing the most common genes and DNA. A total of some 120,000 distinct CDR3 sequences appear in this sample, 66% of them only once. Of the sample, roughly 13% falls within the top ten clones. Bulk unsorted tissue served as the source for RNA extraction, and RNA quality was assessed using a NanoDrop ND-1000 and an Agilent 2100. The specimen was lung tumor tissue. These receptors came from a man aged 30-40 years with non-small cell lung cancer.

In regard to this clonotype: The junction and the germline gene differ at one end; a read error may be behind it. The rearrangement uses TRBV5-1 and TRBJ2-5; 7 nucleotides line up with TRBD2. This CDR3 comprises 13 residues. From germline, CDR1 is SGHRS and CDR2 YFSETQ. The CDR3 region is CSSSGTTQETQYF. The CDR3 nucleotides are TGCTCCAGCAGTGGGACTACCCAAGAGACCCAGTACTTC.

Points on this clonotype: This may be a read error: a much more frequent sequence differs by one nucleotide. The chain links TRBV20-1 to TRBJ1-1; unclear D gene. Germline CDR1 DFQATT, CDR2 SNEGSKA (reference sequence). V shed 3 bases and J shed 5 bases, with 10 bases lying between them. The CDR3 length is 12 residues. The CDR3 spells CSARYRKTEAFF. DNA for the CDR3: TGCAGTGCTAGGTACAGAAAGACTGAAGCTTTCTTT.

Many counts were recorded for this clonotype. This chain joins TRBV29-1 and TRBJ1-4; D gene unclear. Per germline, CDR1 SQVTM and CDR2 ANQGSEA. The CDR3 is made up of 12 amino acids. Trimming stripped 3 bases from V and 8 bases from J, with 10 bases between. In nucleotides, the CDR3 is TGCAGCGTTGATGTCGGAATCGAAAAACTGTTTTTT. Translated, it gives CSVDVGIEKLFF.

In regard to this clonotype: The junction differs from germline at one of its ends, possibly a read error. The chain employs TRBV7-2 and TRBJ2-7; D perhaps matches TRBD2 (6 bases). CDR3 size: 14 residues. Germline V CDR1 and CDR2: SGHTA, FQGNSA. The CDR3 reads CASSLATAAYEQYF. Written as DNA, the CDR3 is TGTGCCAGCAGCCTAGCGACCGCTGCCTACGAGCAGTACTTC.

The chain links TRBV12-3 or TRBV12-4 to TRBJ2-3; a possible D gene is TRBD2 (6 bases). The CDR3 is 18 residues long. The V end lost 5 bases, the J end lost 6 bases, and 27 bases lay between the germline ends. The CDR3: CASSRGWPNGSPGDTQYF. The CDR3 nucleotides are TGTGCCAGCAGTCGGGGGTGGCCTAACGGGAGCCCAGGGGATACGCAGTATTTT.

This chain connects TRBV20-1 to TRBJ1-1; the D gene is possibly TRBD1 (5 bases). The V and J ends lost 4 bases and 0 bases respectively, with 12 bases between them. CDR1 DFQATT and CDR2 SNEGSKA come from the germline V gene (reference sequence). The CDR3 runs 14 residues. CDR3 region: CSATMTALNTEAFF. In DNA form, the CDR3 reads TGCAGTGCTACAATGACAGCGCTGAACACTGAAGCTTTCTTT.

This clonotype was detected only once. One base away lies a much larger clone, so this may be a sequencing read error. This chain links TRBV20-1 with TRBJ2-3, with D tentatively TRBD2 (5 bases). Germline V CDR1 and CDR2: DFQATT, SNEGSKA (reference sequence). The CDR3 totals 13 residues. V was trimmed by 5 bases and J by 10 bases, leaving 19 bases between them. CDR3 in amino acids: CSAANGVEGAQYF. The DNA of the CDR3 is TGCAGTGCTGCTAACGGGGTCGAGGGAGCGCAGTATTTT.

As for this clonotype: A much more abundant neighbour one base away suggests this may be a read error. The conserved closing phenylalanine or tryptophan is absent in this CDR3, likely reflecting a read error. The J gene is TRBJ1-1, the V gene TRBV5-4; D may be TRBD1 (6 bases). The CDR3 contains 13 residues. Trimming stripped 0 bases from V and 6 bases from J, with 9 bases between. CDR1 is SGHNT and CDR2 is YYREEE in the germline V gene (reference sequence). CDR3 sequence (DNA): TGTGCCAGCAGCTTGGAGGGGGTCTCTGAAGCTTTCCTT. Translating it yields CASSLEGVSEAFL.

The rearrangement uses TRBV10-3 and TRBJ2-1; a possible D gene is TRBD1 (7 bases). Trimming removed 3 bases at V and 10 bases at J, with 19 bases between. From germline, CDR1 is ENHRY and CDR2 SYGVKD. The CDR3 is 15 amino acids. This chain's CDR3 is CAISDDSRGAGEQFF. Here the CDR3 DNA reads TGTGCCATCAGTGATGATAGCAGGGGGGCCGGAGAGCAGTTCTTC.

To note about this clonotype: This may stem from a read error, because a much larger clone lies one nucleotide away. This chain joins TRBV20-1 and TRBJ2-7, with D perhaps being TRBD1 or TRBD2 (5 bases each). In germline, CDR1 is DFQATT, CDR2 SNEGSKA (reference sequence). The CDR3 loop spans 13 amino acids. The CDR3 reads CRERGWGPYEQYF. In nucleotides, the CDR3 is TGCAGGGAACGAGGGTGGGGCCCCTACGAGCAGTACTTC.

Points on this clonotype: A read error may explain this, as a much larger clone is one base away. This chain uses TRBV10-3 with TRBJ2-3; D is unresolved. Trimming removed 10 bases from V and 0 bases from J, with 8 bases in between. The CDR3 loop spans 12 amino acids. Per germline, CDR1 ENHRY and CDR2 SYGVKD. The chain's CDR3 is CATSRSTDTQYF. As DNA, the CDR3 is TGTGCCACATCCAGGAGCACAGATACGCAGTATTTT.

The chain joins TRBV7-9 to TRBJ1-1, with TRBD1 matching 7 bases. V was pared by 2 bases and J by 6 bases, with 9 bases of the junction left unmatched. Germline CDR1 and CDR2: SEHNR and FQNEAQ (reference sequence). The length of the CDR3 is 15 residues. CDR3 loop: CASSLWGTVDAEAFF. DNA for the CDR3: TGTGCCAGCAGCTTATGGGGGACAGTGGACGCTGAAGCTTTCTTT.

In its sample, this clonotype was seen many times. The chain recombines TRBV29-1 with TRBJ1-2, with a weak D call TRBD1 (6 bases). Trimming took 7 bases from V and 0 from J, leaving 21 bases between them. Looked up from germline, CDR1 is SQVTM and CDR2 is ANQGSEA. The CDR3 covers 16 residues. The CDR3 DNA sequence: TGCAGCGCCTCAAGGGCTGACAGGCACCCTAACTATGGCTACACCTTC. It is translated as CSASRADRHPNYGYTF. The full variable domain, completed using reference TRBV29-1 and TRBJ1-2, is SAVISQKPSRDICQRGTSLTIQCQVDSQVTMMFWYRQQPGQSLTLIATANQGSEATYESGFVIDKFPISRPNLTFSTLTVSNMSPEDSSIYLCSASRADRHPNYGYTFGSGTRLTVV.

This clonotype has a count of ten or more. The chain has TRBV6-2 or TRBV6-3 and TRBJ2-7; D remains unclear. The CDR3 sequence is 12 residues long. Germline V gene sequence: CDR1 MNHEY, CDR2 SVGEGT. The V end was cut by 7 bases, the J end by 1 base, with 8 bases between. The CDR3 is CASKQPSYEQYF. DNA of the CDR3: TGTGCCAGCAAGCAGCCTTCCTACGAGCAGTACTTC.

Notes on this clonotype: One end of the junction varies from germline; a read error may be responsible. The CDR3 DNA reads TGTGCCAGCAGCCCAACTGGGGGAGGGGCAATAGATACGCATTATTTT. Amino acid sequence: CASSPTGGGAIDTHYF. The V call is TRBV11-3, the J call TRBJ2-3, with 7 positions matching TRBD2. This CDR3 has 16 residues. Per germline, CDR1 SGHNT and CDR2 YENEEA.

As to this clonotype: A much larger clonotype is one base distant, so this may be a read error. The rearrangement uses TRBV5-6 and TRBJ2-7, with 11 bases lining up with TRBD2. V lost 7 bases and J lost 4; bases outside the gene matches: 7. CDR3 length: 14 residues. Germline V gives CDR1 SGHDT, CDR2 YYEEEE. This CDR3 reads CASRETSGTYEQYF. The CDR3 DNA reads TGTGCCAGCCGCGAGACTAGCGGGACGTACGAGCAGTACTTC.

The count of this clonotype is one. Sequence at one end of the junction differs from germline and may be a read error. The CDR3 nucleotides are TGCAGACCTCATACCGGGACAGAATGGGCGAACACTGAAGCTTCCTTT. Amino acids: CRPHTGTEWANTEASF. The rearrangement links TRBV20-1 to TRBJ1-1; 7 bases match TRBD1. Looked up from germline, CDR1 is DFQATT and CDR2 is SNEGSKA (reference sequence). The CDR3 runs to 16 residues.

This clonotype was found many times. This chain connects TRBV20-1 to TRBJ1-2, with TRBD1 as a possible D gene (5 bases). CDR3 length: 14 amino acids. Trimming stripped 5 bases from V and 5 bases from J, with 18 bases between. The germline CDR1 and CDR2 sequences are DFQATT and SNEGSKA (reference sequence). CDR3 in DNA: TGCAGTGCTCCCACTATTTTAGGGGATTATGGCTACACCTTC. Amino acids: CSAPTILGDYGYTF.

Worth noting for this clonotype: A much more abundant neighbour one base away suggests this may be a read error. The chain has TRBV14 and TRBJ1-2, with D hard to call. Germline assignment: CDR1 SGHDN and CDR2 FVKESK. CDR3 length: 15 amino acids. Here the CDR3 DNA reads TGTGCCGGCAGCCAAGTTATTGGTGCGGGAGGCGGCTACACCTTC. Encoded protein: CAGSQVIGAGGGYTF.

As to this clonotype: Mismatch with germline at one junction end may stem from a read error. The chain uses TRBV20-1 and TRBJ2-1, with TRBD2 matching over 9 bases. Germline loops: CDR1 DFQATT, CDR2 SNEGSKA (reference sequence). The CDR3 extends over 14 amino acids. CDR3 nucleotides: TGCAGTGCCAGCTCCGCGGGAGGGCACAATGAGCGGTTCTTC. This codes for CSASSAGGHNERFF.